These 20 T cell receptor beta chains originate from one sample sequenced in a study of beta chain features in type 1 diabetes (dated by TCRdb to between 2017 and 2018). The paper as a whole reports these results and caveats: In all four CD4+ subsets, TCRB CDR3 length was moderately but significantly shorter in type 1 diabetes patients.

These TCRs' antigens remain unknown. Libraries were made using the immunoSEQ multiplex PCR assay. The High Capacity cDNA Reverse Transcription Kit was used to reverse transcribe all of the isolated RNA, meaning that expressed TCRB transcripts were what got sequenced. TCRdb limited this immuneACCESS table to in-frame rearrangements with V and J called. A share of clones is missing; checked studies link under half to unresolved V genes, and the rest is unexplained. The sample yields 13,000 to 15,000 clones; approximately 60% were counted once. The ten biggest clones cover 0.45% to 0.6% of the sample. Sequenced sample: stem cell memory CD4+ T cells from blood. Interpreted using the paper, the cell subset or site label stands for: stem cell-like memory CD4+ T cells. These receptors were collected from a woman aged 18-29 years with type 1 diabetes.

The rearrangement links TRBV5-1 to TRBJ2-6; D is ambiguous. Trimming shortened V by 0 bases and J by 1 base, and 5 bases separated the two germline ends. CDR1 is SGHRS and CDR2 is YFSETQ in the germline V gene. CDR3 size: 15 residues. The CDR3 is CASSLVQSGANVLTF. CDR3 sequence (DNA): TGCGCCAGCAGCTTGGTTCAGTCTGGGGCCAACGTCCTGACTTTC. The variable domain in full, completed from reference TRBV5-1 and TRBJ2-6, reads KAGVTQTPRYLIKTRGQQVTLSCSPISGHRSVSWYQQTPGQGLQFLFEYFSETQRNKGNFPGRFSGRQFSNSRSEMNVSTLELGDSALYLCASSLVQSGANVLTFGAGSRLTVL.

The chain employs TRBV7-8 and TRBJ2-7; 9 bases map to TRBD2. V lost 5 bases to trimming and J lost 0 bases; unmatched junction nucleotides: 8. CDR1 and CDR2 from the germline V gene are SGHVS and FQNEAQ. The CDR3 spans 16 residues. CDR3 amino acids: CASSKMVSGSSYEQYF. Written as DNA, the CDR3 is TGTGCCAGCAGCAAAATGGTTAGCGGGAGCTCCTACGAGCAGTACTTC.

The rearrangement links TRBV7-7 to TRBJ2-3; 13 bases align to TRBD2. Per the germline V gene, CDR1 is SSHAT and CDR2 is FNYEAQ (reference sequence). V shed 4 bases and J 1 base; nucleotides not matched to a gene: 8. This CDR3 comprises 18 residues. CDR3 in amino acids: CASSSGTSGVGGTDTQYF. CDR3 sequence (DNA): TGTGCCAGCAGCTCCGGGACTAGCGGGGTAGGGGGCACAGATACGCAGTATTTT.

This CDR3 reads CAWSKSSYNEQFF. The CDR3 coding sequence is TGTGCCTGGAGTAAGAGCTCCTACAATGAGCAGTTCTTC. The V call is TRBV30, the J call TRBJ2-1, with unresolved D. With 2 bases removed from V and 0 bases from J, the gap between germline ends came to 5 bases. The CDR3 sequence is 13 residues long. Germline V gives CDR1 GTSNPN, CDR2 SVGIG (reference sequence).

The gene calls are TRBV5-1 and TRBJ2-1; 10 bases align to TRBD2. Germline-derived CDR1 and CDR2 are SGHRS and YFSETQ. J was trimmed by 12 bases and V by 0 bases; bases with no gene match: 3. This CDR3 spans 13 amino acids. For the CDR3, the DNA is TGCGCCAGCAGCTTGGGGCTAGCGGGAGTGCAGTTCTTC. It encodes CASSLGLAGVQFF. The whole variable domain, remainder taken from reference TRBV5-1 and TRBJ2-1, is KAGVTQTPRYLIKTRGQQVTLSCSPISGHRSVSWYQQTPGQGLQFLFEYFSETQRNKGNFPGRFSGRQFSNSRSEMNVSTLELGDSALYLCASSLGLAGVQFFGPGTRLTVL.

This chain connects TRBV7-2 to TRBJ2-7; tentatively, D is TRBD1 (5 bases). The CDR3 loop spans 16 amino acids. Germline CDR1 is SGHTA and CDR2 is FQGNSA. The V gene lost 2 bases and the J gene lost 6 bases, with 20 bases spanning the gap. The CDR3 spells CASSLITLRAQGEQYF. In DNA, the CDR3 is TGTGCCAGCAGCTTAATCACTCTAAGGGCGCAGGGCGAGCAGTACTTC.

The chain recombines TRBV14 with TRBJ2-2, with 11 bases fitting TRBD2. The germline gives CDR1 SGHDN, CDR2 FVKESK. V lost 3 bases and J lost 7; bases outside the gene matches: 4. The CDR3 covers 15 residues. Here the CDR3 reads CASSQTSGVGGELFF. Written as DNA, the CDR3 is TGTGCCAGCAGCCAGACTAGCGGGGTCGGCGGGGAGCTGTTTTTT.

This clone was seen only a few times. The CDR3 spells CASRRGGSYNEQFF. The CDR3 DNA sequence: TGCGCCAGCAGAAGAGGCGGCTCCTACAATGAGCAGTTCTTC. The genes are TRBV4-1 and TRBJ2-1, with D uncertain. The CDR3 contains 14 residues. Trimming took off 6 bases at V and 0 bases at J, with 9 bases between the two ends. Looked up from germline, CDR1 is MGHRA and CDR2 is YSYEKL.

V and J are TRBV6-5 and TRBJ1-4; a possible D gene is TRBD1 (5 bases). V shed 4 bases and J shed 7 bases, with 13 bases lying between them. The CDR3 covers 14 residues. Per the germline V gene, CDR1 is MNHEY and CDR2 is SVGAGI. The CDR3 region has the DNA TGTGCCAGCAGTTCCAGACAGCTGGGTGAAAAACTGTTTTTT. Its translation: CASSSRQLGEKLFF.

The chain joins TRBV6-6 to TRBJ1-4, with a weak D call TRBD1 (6 bases). V was trimmed by 6 bases and J by 8 bases, leaving 22 bases between them. Germline V gives CDR1 MNHNY, CDR2 SVGAGI (reference sequence). The CDR3 has 16 amino acids. The CDR3 nucleotides are TGTGCCAGCAGACAAGAAGTACAGGGTTTTGGGGAAAAACTGTTTTTT. Protein product: CASRQEVQGFGEKLFF.

This clone was counted a few times. This chain links TRBV6-6 with TRBJ1-1, with D possibly matching TRBD1 (6 bases). CDR3 size: 13 residues. Germline V gene sequence: CDR1 MNHNY, CDR2 SVGAGI (reference sequence). Trimming shortened V by 8 bases and J by 5 bases, and 15 bases separated the two germline ends. The CDR3 here is CASYKSQGTEAFF. In DNA, the CDR3 is TGTGCCAGCTACAAATCGCAGGGGACTGAAGCTTTCTTT.

This chain uses TRBV7-9 with TRBJ2-3, with a weak D call TRBD1 (6 bases). Germline CDR1 reads SEHNR; CDR2 reads FQNEAQ (reference sequence). Trimming took off 4 bases at V and 11 bases at J, with 10 bases between the two ends. This CDR3 spans 11 amino acids. Here the CDR3 reads CASSYQGMQYF. The CDR3 DNA sequence: TGTGCCAGCAGCTATCAGGGGATGCAGTATTTT.

The table lists this clone with a count of one. The chain recombines TRBV18 with TRBJ1-1; D uncertain. Trimming took 5 bases from V and 7 from J, leaving 11 bases between them. Per the germline V gene, CDR1 is KGHSH and CDR2 is LQKENI. This CDR3 is 12 amino acids long. The CDR3 sequence is CASSTLTGEAFF. The CDR3 bases are TGTGCCAGCTCAACACTCACTGGTGAAGCTTTCTTT.

In this sample, this clone turned up a few times. This chain joins TRBV29-1 and TRBJ2-7; D perhaps matches TRBD2 (5 bases). Germline values: CDR1 SQVTM, CDR2 ANQGSEA. V was pared by 0 bases and J by 7 bases, with 19 bases between. The length of the CDR3 is 15 residues. The CDR3 loop reads CSVEDWKAPRGEQYF. In DNA form, the CDR3 reads TGCAGCGTTGAAGATTGGAAGGCCCCTCGCGGGGAGCAGTACTTC.

This chain connects TRBV6-5 to TRBJ1-4; the match to TRBD1 covers 8 bases. With V trimmed by 2 bases and J by 11 bases, 1 base remained unmatched. CDR1 is MNHEY and CDR2 is SVGAGI in the germline V gene. The CDR3 length is 12 residues. The CDR3 spells CASSYGQGKLFF. CDR3 nucleotide sequence: TGTGCCAGCAGTTACGGACAGGGTAAACTGTTTTTT.

The rearrangement uses TRBV5-1 and TRBJ2-5; tentative D call: TRBD2 (5 bases). The CDR3 spans 13 residues. Trimming left V 0 bases short and J 11 bases short, with 14 bases between. Germline loops: CDR1 SGHRS, CDR2 YFSETQ. The CDR3 nucleotides read TGCGCCAGCAGCTTGGACCCGCAACTAGAGCAGTACTTC. Its protein product is CASSLDPQLEQYF.

The V gene is TRBV7-2, the J gene TRBJ2-5; no clear D. Trimming removed 5 bases from V and 5 bases from J, with 12 bases in between. The CDR3 runs 13 residues. The germline V gene encodes CDR1 SGHTA and CDR2 FQGNSA. The CDR3 sequence is CASSPSFRETQYF. For the CDR3, the DNA is TGTGCCAGCAGCCCGAGCTTCCGGGAGACCCAGTACTTC. The variable domain in full, with the rest retrieved from reference TRBV7-2 and TRBJ2-5, is GAGVSQSPSNKVTEKGKDVELRCDPISGHTALYWYRQSLGQGLEFLIYFQGNSAPDKSGLPSDRFSAERTGGSVSTLTIQRTQQEDSAVYLCASSPSFRETQYFGPGTRLLVL.

The V gene is TRBV6-5, the J gene TRBJ1-5, with 10 positions matching TRBD1. CDR1 and CDR2 (germline): MNHEY, SVGAGI. The CDR3 is 15 residues long. V lost 0 bases, J lost 9 bases, and 5 bases stayed unmatched. The DNA of the CDR3 is TGTGCCAGCAGTTACTCGGGACAGGGGACGTGGCCCCAGCATTTT. Translated: CASSYSGQGTWPQHF.

The V call is TRBV7-9, the J call TRBJ2-1; no clear D gene. Deletions cut 2 bases from V and 7 bases from J, with 9 bases between. This CDR3 has 13 residues. Germline V gene lookup returns CDR1 SEHNR and CDR2 FQNEAQ (reference sequence). The CDR3 region is CASSLWYANEQFF. DNA for the CDR3: TGTGCCAGCAGCTTATGGTACGCGAATGAGCAGTTCTTC.

The chain joins TRBV6-5 to TRBJ2-7; 7 bases line up with TRBD1. Germline CDR1 MNHEY, CDR2 SVGAGI. The CDR3 consists of 15 residues. With 9 bases clipped from V and 4 bases from J, the junction kept 15 bases outside the gene matches. CDR3 DNA: TGTGCCAGTTCCCGAGGGGGACAGAAACTTTACGAGCAGTACTTC. Residues: CASSRGGQKLYEQYF.